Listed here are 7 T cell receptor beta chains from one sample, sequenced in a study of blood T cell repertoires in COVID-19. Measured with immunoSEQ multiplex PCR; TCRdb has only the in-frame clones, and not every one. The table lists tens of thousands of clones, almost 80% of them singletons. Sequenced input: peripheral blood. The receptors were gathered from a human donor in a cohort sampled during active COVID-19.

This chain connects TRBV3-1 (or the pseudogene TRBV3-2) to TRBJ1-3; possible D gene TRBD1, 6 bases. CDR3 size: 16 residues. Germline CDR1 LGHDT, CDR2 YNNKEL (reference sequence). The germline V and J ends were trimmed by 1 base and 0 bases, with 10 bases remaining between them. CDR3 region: CASSQGTANSGNTIYF. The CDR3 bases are TGTGCCAGCAGCCAAGGGACAGCGAACTCTGGAAACACCATATATTTT.

This chain's CDR3 is CASSAFHRDGGYGYTF. Written as DNA, the CDR3 is TGTGCCAGTAGTGCTTTTCACAGGGATGGTGGCTATGGCTACACCTTC. The V and J genes are TRBV19 and TRBJ1-2, with D perhaps matching TRBD1 (6 bases). The V end lost 5 bases, the J end lost 4 bases, and 20 bases lay between the germline ends. This CDR3 contains 16 residues. From germline, CDR1 is LNHDA and CDR2 SQIVND (reference sequence).

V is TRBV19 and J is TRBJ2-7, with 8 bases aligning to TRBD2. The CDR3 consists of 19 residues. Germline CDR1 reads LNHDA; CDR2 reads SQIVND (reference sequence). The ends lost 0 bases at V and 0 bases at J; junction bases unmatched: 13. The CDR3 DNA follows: TGTGCCAGTAGTATAGATCACAGCGGGAGTGGTCCCAGCTCCTACGAGCAGTACTTC. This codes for CASSIDHSGSGPSSYEQYF. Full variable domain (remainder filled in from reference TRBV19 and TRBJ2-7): DGGITQSPKYLFRKEGQNVTLSCEQNLNHDAMYWYRQDPGQGLRLIYYSQIVNDFQKGDIAEGYSVSREKKESFPLTVTSAQKNPTAFYLCASSIDHSGSGPSSYEQYFGPGTRLTVT.

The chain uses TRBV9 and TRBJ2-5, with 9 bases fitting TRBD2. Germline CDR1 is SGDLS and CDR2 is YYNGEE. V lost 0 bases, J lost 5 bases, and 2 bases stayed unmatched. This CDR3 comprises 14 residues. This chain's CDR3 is CASSVGTSGETQYF. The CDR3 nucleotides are TGTGCCAGCAGCGTAGGAACTAGCGGGGAGACCCAGTACTTC.

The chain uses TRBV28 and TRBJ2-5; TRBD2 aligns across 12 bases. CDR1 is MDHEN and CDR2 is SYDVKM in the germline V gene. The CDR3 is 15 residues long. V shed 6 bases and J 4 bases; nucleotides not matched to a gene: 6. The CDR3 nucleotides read TGTGCCAGCAGCCGCGGACTAGCGGGGCGAGAGACCCAGTACTTC. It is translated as CASSRGLAGRETQYF. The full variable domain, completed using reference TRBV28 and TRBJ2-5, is DVKVTQSSRYLVKRTGEKVFLECVQDMDHENMFWYRQDPGLGLRLIYFSYDVKMKEKGDIPEGYSVSREKKERFSLILESASTNQTSMYLCASSRGLAGRETQYFGPGTRLLVL.

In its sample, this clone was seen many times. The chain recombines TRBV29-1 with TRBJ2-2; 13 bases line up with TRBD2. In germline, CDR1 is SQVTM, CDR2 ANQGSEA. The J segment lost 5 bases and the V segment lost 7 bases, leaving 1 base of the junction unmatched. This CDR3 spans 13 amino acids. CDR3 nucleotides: TGCAGCGCGGGACTAGCGGGAACCGGGGAGCTGTTTTTT. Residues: CSAGLAGTGELFF.

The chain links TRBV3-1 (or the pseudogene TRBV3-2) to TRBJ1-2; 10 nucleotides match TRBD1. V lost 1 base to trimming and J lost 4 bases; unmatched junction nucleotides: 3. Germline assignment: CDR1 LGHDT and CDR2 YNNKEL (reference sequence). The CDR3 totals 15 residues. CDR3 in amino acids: CASSQAGTGVYGYTF. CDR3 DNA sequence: TGTGCCAGCAGCCAAGCCGGGACAGGGGTCTATGGCTACACCTTC.